This TCR beta chain was captured by sequencing in a study of blood T cell repertoires in COVID-19 (dated by TCRdb to the early 2020s). Looking at the study overall: Samples from collaborators originated in the United States, Italy and Spain and spanned both the acute and convalescent phases of COVID-19. Samples were obtained from the ongoing ImmuneRACE study (first 160 participants) and from about 1,300 subjects provided by 6 global collaborators. Sample metadata almost always included a de-identified subject ID, COVID-19 status, age in years and sex. The repertoires were released in a freely available public database intended as a resource for research on the immune response to SARS-CoV-2. The dataset comprised deeply sampled blood TCRbeta repertoires from subjects exposed to, actively infected with, or recovered from COVID-19. Where available, HLA class I and class II types were obtained from metadata supplied by the sample provider rather than from assay-based typing. The prospective study material was composed of cDNA or gDNA derived from T cells, B-cell-depleted T cells, or PBMCs.

The germline V gene provides CDR1 SGHRS and CDR2 YFSETQ. Clipping removes 3 bases from V and 3 bases from J, with 5 as the unmatched junction base count. Including the terminal cysteine and phenylalanine, the CDR3 comprises 14 residues. Just the 42-base CDR3 DNA is kept, in frame starting at base 1. The study at large found these results: How much clinical and demographic metadata was included differed by source and by participant, and the metadata was provided uncurated.

Participants in the prospective study were aged roughly 18 to 89 years, lived in 20 to 30 United States geographic areas, and enrolled through a virtual design. In the prospective study, participants were assigned to cohorts based on the clinical history participants reported in a screening survey and a study questionnaire. Recovered participants in ImmuneRACE Cohort 3 were defined as having two consecutive negative NP/OP PCR tests, clearance from a healthcare professional, or resolution of symptoms. In the prospective study, whole blood, serum and a nasopharyngeal or oropharyngeal swab were collected from each participant by mobile phlebotomists. Over a roughly 2-month period, participants in the prospective study had the option of providing additional blood draws and questionnaires. Blood samples from the prospective study were shipped frozen or at room temperature prior to DNA extraction. The immunoSEQ Assay, a bias-controlled multiplex PCR, was used to amplify TCRbeta CDR3 regions from genomic DNA. In the paper's pipeline: Nucleated cell counts per sample were estimated from amplification of reference gene primers within the assay. To quantify the absolute abundance of each unique TCRbeta CDR3 rearrangement, sequence reads were collapsed and filtered. For each sample, productive Simpson clonality was calculated by taking the square root of Simpson's diversity index across productive rearrangements. Imported from immuneACCESS, the table was reduced by TCRdb to in-frame sequences with V and J called. These copies leave out some clones; in studies compared against another copy, an unresolved V gene accounts for under half, and the cause of the remainder is not known. For V, J and clone size, that table is used; D and trimming come from the DNA. The sample table records around 400,000 clones; about four fifths of these occur just once. Of the sample, less than 6% is held by the ten largest clones.

Regarding this clone: Its target antigen remains unknown. Qualities for individual bases were not recorded, and no much larger clone is one base off. Other nucleotide sequences from this sample produce the same CDR3.

The specimen was PBMCs or T cells enriched from blood (not recorded which). The chain uses TRBV5-1 and TRBJ2-7, with 8 bases aligning to TRBD1. This clonotype originated in a woman aged 45-59 years who had recovered from COVID-19. The nucleotide sequence reads TGCGCCAGCAGCTCACAACAGGGGGGCTACGAGCAGTACTTC. The translation is CASSSQQGGYEQYF.